The rows below give T cell receptor beta chains drawn from one sample of a study of T-cell reconstitution after alpha-beta-depleted transplantation in children. A single record per CDR3 protein comes from TCRdb applying MiXCR to the PCR reads. The repertoire holds around 250,000 distinct CDR3 sequences, with approximately 9.8% as singletons. The material was PBMCs from the stem cell graft donor, obtained from the stem cell graft. The receptors stem from a human donor who donated a stem cell graft to a child with SCID. The CDR3 runs from the conserved cysteine through the conserved F or W. Size is omitted from some rows. Given values are once, few, many or a class for expanded clones.

clone_size | v_call | cdr3_length | cdr3_aa
few | TRBV28 | 14 | CASSPNRINEKLFF
. | TRBV5-1 | 15 | CASSSGGLSSYEQYF
few | TRBV11-2 | 15 | CASSLGSGRSDTQYF
many | TRBV20-1 | 13 | CSAREDRDYEQYF
few | TRBV20-1 | 14 | CSARRAGGQETQYF
few | TRBV5-1 | 16 | CASSLRPGQDSYEQYF
. | TRBV12-3/TRBV12-4 | 14 | CASSLDRLQETQYF
few | TRBV9 | 16 | CASSAGGGPPQETQYF
. | TRBV20-1 | 15 | CSATIGGSLHSPLHF
few | TRBV20-1 | 14 | CSAPIRDPSETQYF
many | TRBV7-8 | 15 | CASSLGGGETDTQYF
many | TRBV7-2 | 15 | CASSLERQGSYEQYF
. | TRBV29-1 | 15 | CSVQGKGQNTDTQYF
many | TRBV5-1 | 17 | CASSLALAGGVYNEQFF
many | TRBV3-1 | 13 | CASSQSSYNEQFF
. | TRBV6-1 | 15 | CASSPDRGRENTIYF
. | TRBV18 | 15 | CASSSTSGGYYEQYF
many | TRBV12-3/TRBV12-4 | 13 | CATSAGSDQPQHF
many | TRBV12-3/TRBV12-4 | 12 | CASSRVVQPQHF
. | TRBV6-1 | 15 | CASWETGEQYNEQFF
. | TRBV29-1 | 11 | CSVGQGGEQYF
. | TRBV6-5 | 13 | CASSSPGLETQYF
. | TRBV6-1 | 15 | CASSRGLALTDTQYF
few | TRBV7-9 | 15 | CASSARQGPYNEQFF
. | TRBV5-6 | 14 | CASSDRGVDNEQFF
many | TRBV2 | 13 | CASTQNGGVEQYF
few | TRBV20-1 | 14 | CTPGTQSSTDTQYF
. | TRBV15 | 12 | CATSRDYYGYTF
. | TRBV2 | 11 | CASSPGTGYTF
many | TRBV24-1 | 15 | CATASAQSVTGELFF
. | TRBV7-9 | 15 | CASSLVAGQRTEAFF
. | TRBV18 | 13 | CASCIDQNNEQFF
. | TRBV27 | 15 | CASSPGGSGNQPQHF
few | TRBV2 | 15 | CASSVQDRDYTEAFF
few | TRBV5-1 | 17 | CASSSGSHRGAADTQYF
few | TRBV6-1 | 15 | CASSERSGPRNEQYF
few | TRBV5-1 | 14 | CASTGSVNTGELFF
few | TRBV10-3 | 17 | CAIRTHSRQGFGTEAFF
. | TRBV6-1 | 15 | CASKISGQVGYEQYF
. | TRBV10-2 | 13 | CASTFGVGTEAFF
. | TRBV20-1 | 11 | CSASRADTQYF
. | TRBV20-1 | 11 | CSATRENEQFF
few | TRBV3-1 | 16 | CASSQQIAGENNEQFF
. | TRBV19 | 17 | CASSIGTSTGVAQPQHF
few | TRBV7-2 | 14 | CASRTFPGVTEAFF
few | TRBV7-9 | 15 | CASSLVAGGLGEQFF
many | TRBV29-1 | 14 | CSVEDSVALGSQYF
. | TRBV19 | 11 | CASSTGEPQHF
many | TRBV12-3/TRBV12-4 | 12 | CASSPMRETQYF
few | TRBV12-3/TRBV12-4 | 15 | CASSLWQPSTDTQYF
few | TRBV5-1 | 16 | CASSSPSGANTGELFF
. | TRBV5-1 | 14 | CASRLVGNTGELFF
. | TRBV15 | 16 | CATSRTGSSGANVLTF